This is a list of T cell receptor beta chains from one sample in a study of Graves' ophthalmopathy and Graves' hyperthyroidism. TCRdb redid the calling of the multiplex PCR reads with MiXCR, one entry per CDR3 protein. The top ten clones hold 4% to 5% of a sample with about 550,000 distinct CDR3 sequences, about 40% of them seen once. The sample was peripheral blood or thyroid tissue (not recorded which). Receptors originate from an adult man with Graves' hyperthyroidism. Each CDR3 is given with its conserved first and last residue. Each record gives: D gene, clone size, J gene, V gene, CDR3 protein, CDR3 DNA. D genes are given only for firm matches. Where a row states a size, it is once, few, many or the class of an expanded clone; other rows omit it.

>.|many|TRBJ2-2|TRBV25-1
CASSEYVGGNTGELFF
TGTGCCAGCAGTGAATATGTCGGGGGAAACACCGGGGAGCTGTTTTTT
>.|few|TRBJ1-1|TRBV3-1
CASSHYDREAFF
TGTGCCAGCAGCCACTACGACAGAGAAGCTTTCTTT
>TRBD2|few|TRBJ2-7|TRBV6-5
CASSPYSSGGSSYEQYF
TGTGCCAGCAGCCCATATAGTAGCGGGGGAAGCTCCTACGAGCAGTACTTC
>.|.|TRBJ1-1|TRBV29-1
CSAGLAGAIGGSTEAFF
TGCAGCGCTGGACTAGCGGGAGCAATTGGGGGAAGCACTGAAGCTTTCTTT
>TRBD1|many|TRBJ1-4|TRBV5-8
CASSLAGTGGDEKLFF
TGTGCCAGCAGCTTGGCTGGGACAGGGGGCGATGAAAAACTGTTTTTT
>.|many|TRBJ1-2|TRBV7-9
CASNPTGTLGYTF
TGTGCCAGCAATCCCACAGGGACGCTTGGCTACACCTTC
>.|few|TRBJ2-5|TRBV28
CASYRNQETQYF
TGTGCCAGCTACAGAAACCAAGAGACCCAGTACTTC
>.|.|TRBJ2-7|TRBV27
CASSLMGSDYEQYF
TGTGCCAGCAGTTTAATGGGGTCGGACTACGAGCAGTACTTC
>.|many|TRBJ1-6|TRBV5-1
CASSLDGQGLNSPLHF
TGCGCCAGCAGCTTGGACGGACAAGGCCTCAATTCACCCCTCCACTTT
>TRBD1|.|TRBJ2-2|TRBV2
CASSGPDRGAIWNTGELFF
TGTGCCAGCAGTGGACCCGACAGGGGGGCTATATGGAACACCGGGGAGCTGTTTTTT
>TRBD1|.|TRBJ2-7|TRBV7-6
CASSPTGFSSWEQYF
TGTGCCAGCAGCCCGACAGGGTTCAGCTCCTGGGAGCAGTACTTC
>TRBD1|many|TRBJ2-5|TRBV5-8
CASSEGQGRETQYF
TGTGCCAGCAGCGAAGGACAGGGGAGGGAGACCCAGTACTTC
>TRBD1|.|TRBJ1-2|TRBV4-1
CASSRESGPGTGGFGYTF
TGCGCCAGCAGCCGAGAGTCGGGGCCGGGGACAGGGGGCTTCGGCTACACCTTC
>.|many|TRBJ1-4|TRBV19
CASSETHEKLFF
TGTGCCAGTAGTGAAACCCATGAAAAACTGTTTTTT
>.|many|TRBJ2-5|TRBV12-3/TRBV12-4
CASSLGNSETQYF
TGTGCCAGCAGTTTAGGGAATTCGGAGACCCAGTACTTC
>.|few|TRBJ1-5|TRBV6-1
CASSDIVDSIKDPQHF
TGTGCCAGCAGTGATATCGTGGACAGTATTAAGGACCCCCAGCATTTT
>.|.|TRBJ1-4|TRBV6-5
CASSGNGEDIRAEKLFF
TGTGCCAGCAGTGGAAACGGCGAGGACATAAGAGCTGAAAAACTGTTTTTT
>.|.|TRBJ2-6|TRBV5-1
CASSVVEGSSGANVLTF
TGCGCCAGCAGCGTTGTGGAGGGGAGCTCTGGGGCCAACGTCCTGACTTTC
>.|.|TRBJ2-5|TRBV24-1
CAKGAENPKTQYF
TGTGCCAAGGGAGCGGAGAACCCAAAGACCCAGTACTTC
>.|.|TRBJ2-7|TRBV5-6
CASSATTEQYF
TGTGCCAGCAGCGCGACGACGGAGCAGTACTTC
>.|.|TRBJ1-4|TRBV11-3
CASSLPGNMGEKLFF
TGTGCCAGCAGCTTACCGGGAAACATGGGTGAAAAACTGTTTTTT
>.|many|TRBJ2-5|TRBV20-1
CSARDLRGQETQYF
TGCAGTGCTAGAGATTTGCGGGGTCAAGAGACCCAGTACTTC
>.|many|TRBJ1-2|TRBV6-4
CASSDSGGSVMGYTF
TGTGCCAGCAGTGACTCGGGGGGATCCGTTATGGGCTACACCTTC
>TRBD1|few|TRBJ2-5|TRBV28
CASSKRQGWETQYF
TGTGCCAGCAGTAAGCGACAGGGTTGGGAGACCCAGTACTTC
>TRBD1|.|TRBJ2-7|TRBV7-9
CASSFRDRGRTDDYEQYF
TGTGCCAGCAGCTTCCGGGACAGGGGGCGCACCGATGACTACGAGCAGTACTTC
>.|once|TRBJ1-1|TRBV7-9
CASSFSRVFPEAFF
TGTGCCAGCAGCTTCAGCAGGGTCTTCCCTGAAGCTTTCTTT
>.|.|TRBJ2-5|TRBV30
CAWSVGPGEGGTQYF
TGTGCCTGGAGTGTAGGCCCAGGGGAGGGTGGAACCCAGTACTTC
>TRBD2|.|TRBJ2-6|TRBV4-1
CASSQLRTRLAQGGANVLTF
TGCGCCAGCAGCCAATTAAGGACCCGACTAGCGCAGGGTGGGGCCAACGTCCTGACTTTC
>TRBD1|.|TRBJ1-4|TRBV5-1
CASRTGTDNEKLFF
TGCGCCAGCCGAACCGGGACAGATAATGAAAAACTGTTTTTT
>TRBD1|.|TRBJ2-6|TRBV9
CASSSRDSVSGANVLTF
TGTGCCAGCAGCAGCCGGGACAGCGTCTCTGGGGCCAACGTCCTGACTTTC
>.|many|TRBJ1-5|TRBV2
CASSDPGRNQPQHF
TGTGCCAGCAGTGATCCGGGGCGCAATCAGCCCCAGCATTTT
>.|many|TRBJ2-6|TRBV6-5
CASSAIGQIRSGANVLTF
TGTGCCAGCAGCGCAATCGGCCAAATCCGTTCCGGGGCCAACGTCCTGACTTTC
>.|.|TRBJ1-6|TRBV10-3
CAISGSIPAPLHF
TGTGCCATCAGTGGATCCATTCCGGCACCCCTCCACTTT
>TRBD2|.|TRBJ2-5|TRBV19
CAVASGHGTQYF
TGTGCCGTGGCTAGCGGCCATGGGACCCAGTACTTC
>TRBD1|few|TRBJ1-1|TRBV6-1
CASSEARGPGNTEAFF
TGTGCCAGCAGTGAAGCCAGGGGGCCGGGCAACACTGAAGCTTTCTTT
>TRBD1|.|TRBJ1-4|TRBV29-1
CSAGTGGVSTNEKLFF
TGCAGCGCCGGGACAGGGGGAGTCTCAACTAATGAAAAACTGTTTTTT
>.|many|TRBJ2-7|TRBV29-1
CSVGRTSSSYEQYF
TGCAGCGTTGGACGGACTTCTTCCTCCTACGAGCAGTACTTC
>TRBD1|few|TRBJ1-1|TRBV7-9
CALHRGYMNTEAFF
TGTGCCCTCCACAGGGGGTACATGAACACTGAAGCTTTCTTT
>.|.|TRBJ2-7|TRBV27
CASSSAGSSSYEQYF
TGTGCCAGCAGTTCCGCCGGGTCGAGCTCCTACGAGCAGTACTTC
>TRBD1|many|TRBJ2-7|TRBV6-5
CASTYRGDWYF
TGTGCCAGCACATACAGGGGGGACTGGTACTTC
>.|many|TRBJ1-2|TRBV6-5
CASSYSWQGSYGYTF
TGTGCCAGCAGTTACTCGTGGCAGGGGAGCTATGGCTACACCTTC
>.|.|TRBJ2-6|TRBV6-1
CASRPTQRANVLTF
TGTGCCAGCAGGCCGACCCAAAGGGCCAACGTCCTGACTTTC
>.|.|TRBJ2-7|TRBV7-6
CASSLAAGNEQYF
TGTGCCAGCAGCTTAGCGGCAGGGAACGAGCAGTACTTC
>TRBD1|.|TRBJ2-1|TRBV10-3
CAISDSAGGDEQFF
TGTGCCATCAGTGATTCGGCAGGGGGTGACGAGCAGTTCTTC
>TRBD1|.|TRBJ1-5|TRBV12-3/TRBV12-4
CAIREGARQPQHF
TGTGCCATCAGGGAGGGGGCCAGGCAGCCCCAGCATTTT
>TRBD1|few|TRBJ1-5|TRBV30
CAWSLGQGHQPQHF
TGTGCCTGGAGCCTAGGACAGGGACATCAGCCCCAGCATTTT
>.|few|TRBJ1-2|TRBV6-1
CASSEMGRPLGYGYTF
TGTGCCAGCAGTGAAATGGGACGGCCACTGGGGTATGGCTACACCTTC
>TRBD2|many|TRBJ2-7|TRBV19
CASSTTSGGAYEQYF
TGTGCCAGTAGTACCACTAGCGGGGGGGCCTACGAGCAGTACTTC
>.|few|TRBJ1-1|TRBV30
CAWNKGQFAAFF
TGTGCCTGGAACAAAGGACAGTTTGCGGCTTTCTTT